The sequence of this T cell receptor beta chain was determined in a study of CD8 T cells in Susac syndrome. The V gene lost 0 bases and the J gene lost 3 bases, with 8 bases spanning the gap. Germline-derived CDR1 and CDR2 are MGHRA and YSYEKL. The CDR3 length is 15 residues. CD8+ and CD4+ T cells from blood underwent TCR beta sequencing, which was carried out in a high-throughput format. Negative isolation was used for CD8+ and CD4+ T cells, and FACS enrichment was applied to TEMRA cells. This clonotype showed up just once. With random hexamers, reverse transcription was performed on about 0.5 to 1 ug of RNA. The CDR3 of TCR beta was amplified by immunoSEQ multiplex PCR across 54 Vbeta and 13 Jbeta. Via MiXCR, TCRdb re-called the immunoSEQ multiplex PCR reads, giving one row per CDR3 protein. The table shows tens of thousands of distinct CDR3 sequences, with around 94% occurring only once.

The rearrangement joins TRBV4-1 to TRBJ2-2; D unclear. The sequenced sample was CD8+ T cells from PBMCs. This receptor was obtained from a human donor in good health. CDR3 sequence (DNA): TGCGCCAGCAGCCAAGAATACCTAGACACCGGGGAGCTGTTTTTT. Amino acid sequence: CASSQEYLDTGELFF.